The clone carrying this TCR beta chain was seen a handful of times. Its cognate antigen is unknown. The data are from a study of T cells after yellow fever vaccination. Regarding the study as a whole: Post-booster repertoires again held most primary-vaccination clones (roughly 96% CD4, just under 90% CD8).

This CDR3 is 16 amino acids long. The trim removed 4 bases at V and 7 bases at J, leaving 11 bases unmatched. Looked up from germline, CDR1 is SGHTA and CDR2 is FQGNSA. From the 5' RACE reads, TCRdb called clonotypes with MiXCR, one entry per CDR3 protein. The data contain hundreds of thousands of distinct CDR3 sequences, 15% to 20% of them singletons. The J gene is TRBJ2-3, the V gene TRBV7-2, with TRBD2 matching over 10 bases. This sequence originates from a man aged 25 to 40 who received the YFV17D yellow fever vaccine. Sequences were derived from PBMCs, sampled 15 days after the yellow fever booster vaccination. CDR3 DNA sequence: TGTGCCAGCAGCTCCAAACTAGCGGGAAAACTCAATACGCAGTATTTT. Encoded protein: CASSSKLAGKLNTQYF.